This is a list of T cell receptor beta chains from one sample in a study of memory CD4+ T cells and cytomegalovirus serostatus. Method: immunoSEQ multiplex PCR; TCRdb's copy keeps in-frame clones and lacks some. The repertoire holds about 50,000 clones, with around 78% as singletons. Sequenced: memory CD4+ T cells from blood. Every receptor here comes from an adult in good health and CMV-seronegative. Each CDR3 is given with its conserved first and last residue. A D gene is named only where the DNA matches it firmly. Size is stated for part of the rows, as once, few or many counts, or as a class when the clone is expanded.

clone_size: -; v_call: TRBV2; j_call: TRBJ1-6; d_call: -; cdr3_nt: TGTGCCAGCAGTCAAGTCAGGGATAGAGATTCACCCCTCCACTTT; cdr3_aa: CASSQVRDRDSPLHF
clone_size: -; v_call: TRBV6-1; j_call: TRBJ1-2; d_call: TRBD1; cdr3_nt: TGTGCCAGCTGTCGGGACAGGACTAACTATGGCTACACCTTC; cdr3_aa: CASCRDRTNYGYTF
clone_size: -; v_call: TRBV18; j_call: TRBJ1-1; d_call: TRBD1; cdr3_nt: TGTGCCAGCTCCGCGCAGGGGGGGTGGAACACTGAAGCTTTCTTT; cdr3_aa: CASSAQGGWNTEAFF
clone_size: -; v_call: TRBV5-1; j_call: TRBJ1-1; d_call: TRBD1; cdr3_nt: TGCGCCAGCAGCCCCGACCGGACAGGGTCCACTGAAGCTTTCTTT; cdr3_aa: CASSPDRTGSTEAFF
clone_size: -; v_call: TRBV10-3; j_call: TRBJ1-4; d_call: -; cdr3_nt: TGTGCCATCAGTGATCTGGACCTGGGGAATGAAAAACTGTTTTTT; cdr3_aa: CAISDLDLGNEKLFF
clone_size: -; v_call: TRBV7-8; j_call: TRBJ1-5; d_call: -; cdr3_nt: TGTGCCAGCAGCTTAGTACCCCGGGGCGATCAGCCCCAGCATTTT; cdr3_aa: CASSLVPRGDQPQHF
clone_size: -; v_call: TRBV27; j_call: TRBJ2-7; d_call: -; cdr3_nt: TGTGCCAGCAGTCTAATGCCCGCTTCTGAGCCGAGGGGCGAGCAGTACTTC; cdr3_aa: CASSLMPASEPRGEQYF
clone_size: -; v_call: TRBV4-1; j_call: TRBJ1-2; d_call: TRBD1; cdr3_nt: TGCGCCAGCAGCCAAATATTCAACAGGGGGAAGTCTAACTATGGCTACACCTTC; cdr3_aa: CASSQIFNRGKSNYGYTF
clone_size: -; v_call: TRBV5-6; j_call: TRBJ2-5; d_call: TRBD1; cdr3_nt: TGTGCCAGCTACTACACCGGGACAGTGAGAGAGACCCAGTACTTC; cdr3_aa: CASYYTGTVRETQYF
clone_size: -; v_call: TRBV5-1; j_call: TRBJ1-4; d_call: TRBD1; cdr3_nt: TGCGCCAGCAGCCTCGGACAGGCTTGGGAAAAACTGTTTTTT; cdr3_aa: CASSLGQAWEKLFF
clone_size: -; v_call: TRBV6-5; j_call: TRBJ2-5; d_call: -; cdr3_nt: TGTGCCAGCAGTTACTCTTCTCAGCCCCAAACAGAGACCCAGTACTTC; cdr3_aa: CASSYSSQPQTETQYF
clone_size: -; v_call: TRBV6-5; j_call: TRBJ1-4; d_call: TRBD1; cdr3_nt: TGTGCCAGCAGTTACTCGGGACAGGTTAATGAAAAACTGTTTTTT; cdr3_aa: CASSYSGQVNEKLFF
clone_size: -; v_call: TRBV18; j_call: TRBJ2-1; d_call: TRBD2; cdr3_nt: TGTGCCAGCTCACCACGGACTAGCGGCCACAATGAGCAGTTCTTC; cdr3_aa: CASSPRTSGHNEQFF
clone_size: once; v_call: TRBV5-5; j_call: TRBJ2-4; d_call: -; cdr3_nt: TGTGCCAGCAGCTTGGCATCGGGGATGGGGGACGTAGCCAAAAACATTCAGTACTTC; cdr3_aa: CASSLASGMGDVAKNIQYF
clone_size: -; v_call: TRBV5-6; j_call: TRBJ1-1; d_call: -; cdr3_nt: TGTGCCAGCAGCTTGTTCGGGACTCCCCAGGGGAACACTGAAGCTTTCTTT; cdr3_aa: CASSLFGTPQGNTEAFF
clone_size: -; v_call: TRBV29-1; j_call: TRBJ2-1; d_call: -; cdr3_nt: TGCAGCGTTCTCGCATCATCCGCTGTCAATGAGCAGTTCTTC; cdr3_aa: CSVLASSAVNEQFF
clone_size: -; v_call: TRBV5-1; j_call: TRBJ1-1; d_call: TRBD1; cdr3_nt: TGCGCCAGCAGCTTTAACCCGACAGGGGGGGTGAACACTGAAGCTTTCTTT; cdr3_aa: CASSFNPTGGVNTEAFF
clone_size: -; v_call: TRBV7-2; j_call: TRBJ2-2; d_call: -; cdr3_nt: TGTGCCAGCAGCTTAATGGTTCCTAGCACGGGCACCGGGGAGCTGTTTTTT; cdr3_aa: CASSLMVPSTGTGELFF
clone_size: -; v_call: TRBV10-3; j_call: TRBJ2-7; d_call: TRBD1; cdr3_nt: TGTGCCATCAAAACCGGGACAGGGTCCTACGAGCAGTACTTC; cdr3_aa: CAIKTGTGSYEQYF
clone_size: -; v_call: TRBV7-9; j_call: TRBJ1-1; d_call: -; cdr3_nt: TGTGCCAGCAGCTTAGTACAGTCGAGGACTGAAGCTTTCTTT; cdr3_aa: CASSLVQSRTEAFF
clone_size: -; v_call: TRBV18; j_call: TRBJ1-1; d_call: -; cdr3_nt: TGTGCCAGCTCACCCGGCCGACAGAACACTGAAGCTTTCTTT; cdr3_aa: CASSPGRQNTEAFF
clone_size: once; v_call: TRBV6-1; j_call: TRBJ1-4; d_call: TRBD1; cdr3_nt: TGTGCCAGCAGTGAGGGGACAGGGTCTTGGTTTTTT; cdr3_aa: CASSEGTGSWFF
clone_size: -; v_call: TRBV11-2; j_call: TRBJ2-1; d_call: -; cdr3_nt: TGTGCCAGCAGCCTCGGGACGGCGTCAGTGGACAACAATGAGCAGTTCTTC; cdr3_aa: CASSLGTASVDNNEQFF
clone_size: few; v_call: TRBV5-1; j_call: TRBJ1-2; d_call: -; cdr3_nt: TGCGCCAGCAGCTTGACGGACAGCTATGGCTACACCTTC; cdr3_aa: CASSLTDSYGYTF
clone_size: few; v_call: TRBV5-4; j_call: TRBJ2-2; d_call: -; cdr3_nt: TGTGCCAGCAGCTCACCTGCGGGTCAAAACACCGGGGAGCTGTTTTTT; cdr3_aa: CASSSPAGQNTGELFF
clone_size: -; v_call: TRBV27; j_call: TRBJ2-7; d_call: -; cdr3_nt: TGTGCCAGCAGCCGATCCTACGAGCAGTACTTC; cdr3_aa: CASSRSYEQYF
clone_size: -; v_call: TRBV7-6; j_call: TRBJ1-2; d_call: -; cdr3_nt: TGTGCCAGCAGCAGGGGTTATGGCTACACCTTC; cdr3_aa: CASSRGYGYTF
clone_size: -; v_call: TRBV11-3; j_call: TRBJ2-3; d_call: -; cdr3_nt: TGTGCCAGCAGCTTAGGGGGGGATGGCACAGATACGCAGTATTTT; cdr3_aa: CASSLGGDGTDTQYF
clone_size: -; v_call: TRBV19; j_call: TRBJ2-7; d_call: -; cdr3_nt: TGTGCCAGTAGTAAAAATCGGGACGGAGACTACGAGCAGTACTTC; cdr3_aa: CASSKNRDGDYEQYF
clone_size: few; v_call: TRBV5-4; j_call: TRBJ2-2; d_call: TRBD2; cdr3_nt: TGTGCCAGCAGCTCCCGTGGCCGGACTAGCGGTTACGGGGAGCTGTTTTTT; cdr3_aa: CASSSRGRTSGYGELFF
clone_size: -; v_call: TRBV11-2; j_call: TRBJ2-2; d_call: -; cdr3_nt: TGTGCCAGCAGCTTGCGGATAAACACCGGGGAGCTGTTTTTT; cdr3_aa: CASSLRINTGELFF
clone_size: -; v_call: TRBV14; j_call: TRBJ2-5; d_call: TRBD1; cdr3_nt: TGTGCCAGCAGCCAGCAGACAGGGGGTGCGGGAACCCAGTACTTC; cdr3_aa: CASSQQTGGAGTQYF
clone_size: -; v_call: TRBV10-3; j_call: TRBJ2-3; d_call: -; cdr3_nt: TGTGCCATCACCGGGGACGGAGCAAATACGCAGTATTTT; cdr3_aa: CAITGDGANTQYF
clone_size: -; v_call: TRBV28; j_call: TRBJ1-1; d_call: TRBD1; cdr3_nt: TGTGCCAGCAGTTTCTCGGACAGGATGAACACTGAAGCTTTCTTT; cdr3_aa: CASSFSDRMNTEAFF
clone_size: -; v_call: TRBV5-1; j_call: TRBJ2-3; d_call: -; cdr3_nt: TGCGCCAGCAGCTTTGACGGACGCCAATCGCAGTATTTT; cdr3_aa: CASSFDGRQSQYF
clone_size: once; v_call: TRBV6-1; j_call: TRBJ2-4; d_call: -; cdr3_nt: TGTGCCAGCAGTGCAATTGGACATTCGAGAAACATTCAGTACTTC; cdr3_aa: CASSAIGHSRNIQYF
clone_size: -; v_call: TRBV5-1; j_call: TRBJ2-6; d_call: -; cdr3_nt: TGCGCCAGCAGCTTGGATATGGGGCTGGGGGCCAACGTCCTGACTTTC; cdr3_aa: CASSLDMGLGANVLTF
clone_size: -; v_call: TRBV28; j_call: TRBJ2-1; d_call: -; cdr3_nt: TGTGCCAGCAGTCCGCCAGAAAACAATGAGCAGTTCTTC; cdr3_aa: CASSPPENNEQFF
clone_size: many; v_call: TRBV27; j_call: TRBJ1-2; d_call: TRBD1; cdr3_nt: TGTGCCAGCAGTCCTACAGGGGGCTATGGCTACACCTTC; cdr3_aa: CASSPTGGYGYTF
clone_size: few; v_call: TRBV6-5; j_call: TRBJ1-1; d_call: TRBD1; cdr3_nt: TGTGCCAGCAGTTACCCAGGGGGTATTGGGAGGACTGAAGCTTTCTTT; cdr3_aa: CASSYPGGIGRTEAFF
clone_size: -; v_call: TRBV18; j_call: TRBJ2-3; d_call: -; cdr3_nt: TGTGCCAGCTCACCACAGGGTTGGACAGATACGCAGTATTTT; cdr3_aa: CASSPQGWTDTQYF
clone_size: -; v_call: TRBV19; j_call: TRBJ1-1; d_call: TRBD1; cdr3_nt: TGTGCCAGTATGGTCCCGGGACAGCGCGGTTTCTTT; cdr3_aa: CASMVPGQRGFF
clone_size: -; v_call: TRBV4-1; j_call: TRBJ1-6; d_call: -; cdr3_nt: TGCGCCAGCAGCCAAGACCGCTATAATTCACCCCTCCACTTT; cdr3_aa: CASSQDRYNSPLHF
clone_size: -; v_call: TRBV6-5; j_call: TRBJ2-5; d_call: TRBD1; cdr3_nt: TGTGCCAGCAGTTCTCAGACGAACAGGGGAGAGACCCAGTACTTC; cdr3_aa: CASSSQTNRGETQYF
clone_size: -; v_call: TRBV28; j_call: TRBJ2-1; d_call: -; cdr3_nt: TGTGCCAGCAGTTCCCCCGGGGTAAGCTCCTACAATGAGCAGTTCTTC; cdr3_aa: CASSSPGVSSYNEQFF
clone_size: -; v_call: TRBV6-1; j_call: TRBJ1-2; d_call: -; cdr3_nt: TGTGCCAGCAGTGAGATTGGCTACACCTTC; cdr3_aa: CASSEIGYTF
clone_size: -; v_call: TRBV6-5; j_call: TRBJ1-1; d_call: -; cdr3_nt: TGTGCCAGCAGCGTCGTGGGCGGTCTATACACTGAAGCTTTCTTT; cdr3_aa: CASSVVGGLYTEAFF